This T cell receptor beta chain was recorded in a study of cytomegalovirus exposure and HLA in healthy donors. The study's findings and limits: Highest at DRB1 and lowest at HLA-C, TCR association rates differed among HLA loci in a later analysis. An analysis was carried out later, and it reportedly showed fewer N-insertions in an Asian-associated ancestry cluster than the approximately 670-donor mean.

As regards this clone: Its cognate antigen is unknown.

CDR1 is KGHSH, CDR2 LQKENI, per germline. This CDR3 contains 13 residues. V gave up 6 bases and J gave up 5 bases; unmatched junction bases: 6. 60 Vbeta and 13 Jbeta primers were used in PCR. Per the original methods: Tens of millions of unique TCR beta chains, roughly 11 million of them shared, were counted by a later analysis. Clones were read by immunoSEQ multiplex PCR, and TCRdb kept only the in-frame ones, dropping some. That table furnishes V, J and clone size, whereas the DNA furnished D and trimming. The table includes 200,000 to 250,000 clones, 70% to 90% detected once. This receptor was taken from a girl aged 2-10 years in good health and CMV-seronegative. V usage is TRBV18 and J usage is TRBJ2-5; 7 bases align to TRBD2. Sample: PBMCs. The CDR3, as DNA: TGTGCCAGCTCCCCGGCCGGGAGGGAGACCCAGTACTTC. Its translation: CASSPAGRETQYF.